Listed below are T cell receptor beta chains from one sample, sequenced in a study of OX40 agonist ivuxolimab in advanced cancers. Produced via immunoSEQ multiplex PCR; TCRdb's table is partial and in-frame only. The data contain tens of thousands of clones, roughly 80% of them singletons. The starting material was CD4+ or CD8+ T cells sorted from blood, obtained in a trial of the OX40 agonist ivuxolimab. The receptors derive from an adult with an advanced solid tumor such as melanoma, head and neck, liver or kidney cancer. The CDR3 runs from the conserved cysteine through the conserved F or W. The D gene is left open where the match is weak. Clone size is not always given. Where it is, it says once, few, many or a class for expanded clones.

abundance: few; d_gene: .; v_gene: TRBV28; j_gene: TRBJ1-1; CDR3aa: CASSRLVNTEAFF; CDR3nt: TGTGCCAGCAGTAGACTAGTGAACACTGAAGCTTTCTTT
abundance: .; d_gene: .; v_gene: TRBV2; j_gene: TRBJ1-5; CDR3aa: CASSGEKGEQPQHF; CDR3nt: TGTGCCAGCAGTGGCGAAAAGGGGGAACAGCCCCAGCATTTT
abundance: .; d_gene: .; v_gene: TRBV7-2; j_gene: TRBJ1-1; CDR3aa: CASSFKSGGNTEAFF; CDR3nt: TGTGCCAGCAGCTTCAAGTCTGGGGGGAACACTGAAGCTTTCTTT
abundance: once; d_gene: .; v_gene: TRBV5-4; j_gene: TRBJ1-2; CDR3aa: CASSLMGVYGYTF; CDR3nt: TGTGCCAGCAGCTTGATGGGGGTCTATGGCTACACCTTC
abundance: .; d_gene: .; v_gene: TRBV15; j_gene: TRBJ2-1; CDR3aa: CATSRAGGLDEQFF; CDR3nt: TGTGCCACCAGCAGAGCCGGGGGTTTAGATGAGCAGTTCTTC
abundance: once; d_gene: .; v_gene: TRBV20-1; j_gene: TRBJ1-2; CDR3aa: CSADPTPGYTF; CDR3nt: TGCAGTGCTGATCCTACGCCTGGCTACACCTTC
abundance: .; d_gene: .; v_gene: TRBV2; j_gene: TRBJ2-7; CDR3aa: CASSEQAYSYEQYF; CDR3nt: TGTGCCAGCAGTGAACAGGCCTACTCCTACGAGCAGTACTTC
abundance: .; d_gene: .; v_gene: TRBV7-9; j_gene: TRBJ2-2; CDR3aa: CASSFHEAGELFF; CDR3nt: TGTGCCAGCAGCTTTCATGAGGCCGGGGAGCTGTTTTTT
abundance: .; d_gene: .; v_gene: TRBV7-2; j_gene: TRBJ2-7; CDR3aa: CASGGQTGPYEQYF; CDR3nt: TGTGCCAGCGGAGGCCAGACAGGACCCTACGAGCAGTACTTC
abundance: few; d_gene: .; v_gene: TRBV7-6; j_gene: TRBJ1-6; CDR3aa: CASSLGSRPDRNPLHF; CDR3nt: TGTGCCAGCAGCTTAGGTAGTAGGCCGGACAGAAACCCCCTCCACTTT
abundance: .; d_gene: TRBD1; v_gene: TRBV7-2; j_gene: TRBJ1-1; CDR3aa: CASSLAQGYMNTEAFF; CDR3nt: TGTGCCAGCAGCTTAGCACAGGGGTACATGAACACTGAAGCTTTCTTT
abundance: once; d_gene: TRBD2; v_gene: TRBV4-1; j_gene: TRBJ2-6; CDR3aa: CASSPSGTASGANVLTF; CDR3nt: TGCGCCAGCAGCCCCAGCGGGACCGCCTCTGGGGCCAACGTCCTGACTTTC
abundance: .; d_gene: TRBD1; v_gene: TRBV7-2; j_gene: TRBJ2-5; CDR3aa: CASSPGDRAETQYF; CDR3nt: TGTGCCAGCAGCCCCGGGGACAGGGCAGAGACCCAGTACTTC
abundance: .; d_gene: TRBD2; v_gene: TRBV7-2; j_gene: TRBJ2-5; CDR3aa: CASSLVAGGTQTQYF; CDR3nt: TGTGCCAGCAGCTTAGTAGCGGGGGGCACCCAGACCCAGTACTTC